A selection of T cell receptor beta chains follows, all from one sample in a study of CD8+ T cells in alopecia areata. Libraries were prepared by immunoSEQ multiplex PCR; TCRdb keeps only in-frame clonotypes and omits some of them. This sample has approximately 220,000 clones, with roughly two fifths found just once. The sequenced sample was CD4+ T cells sorted from blood, obtained around week 34, from a patient treated with tofacitinib. These receptors were collected from a human donor with alopecia areata. The CDR3 runs from the conserved cysteine through the conserved F or W. The D gene is left open where the match is weak. Only part of the rows carry a size: once, few, many, or a class if the clone is expanded.

J | V | D | size | CDR3 | DNA
TRBJ2-1 | TRBV27 | NA | few | CASSSDSSYNEQFF | TGTGCCAGCAGTTCAGACAGTTCCTACAATGAGCAGTTCTTC
TRBJ2-3 | TRBV29-1 | TRBD1 | NA | CSVVTGRDTQYF | TGCAGCGTTGTGACAGGGCGGGATACGCAGTATTTT
TRBJ1-4 | TRBV7-8 | NA | few | CASSLDQALNEKLFF | TGTGCCAGCAGCTTAGACCAGGCGTTGAATGAAAAACTGTTTTTT
TRBJ2-4 | TRBV14 | NA | NA | CASRLLRQKNIQYF | TGTGCCAGCAGGTTATTACGACAGAAAAACATTCAGTACTTC
TRBJ2-4 | TRBV29-1 | NA | NA | CSVVGAKNIQYF | TGCAGCGTTGTTGGAGCCAAAAACATTCAGTACTTC
TRBJ2-5 | TRBV25-1 | TRBD1 | few | CASRGTGPQETQYF | TGCGCCAGCAGGGGGACAGGGCCCCAAGAGACCCAGTACTTC
TRBJ2-3 | TRBV2 | TRBD2 | NA | CASRLTSGGPGSTDTQYF | TGTGCCAGCAGGCTGACTAGCGGGGGACCGGGTAGCACAGATACGCAGTATTTT
TRBJ2-2 | TRBV10-3 | NA | few | CAIAGNTGELFF | TGTGCCATCGCAGGAAACACCGGGGAGCTGTTTTTT
TRBJ2-1 | TRBV9 | NA | NA | CASSPPGGGGGNNEQFF | TGTGCCAGCAGCCCTCCGGGAGGTGGGGGGGGCAACAATGAGCAGTTCTTC
TRBJ2-3 | TRBV7-3 | NA | NA | CASSPGDSPSTDTQYF | TGTGCCAGCAGCCCGGGGGACTCACCTAGCACAGATACGCAGTATTTT
TRBJ1-2 | TRBV6-6 | NA | NA | CASSYSRADGYTF | TGTGCCAGCAGTTACTCAAGGGCAGACGGCTACACCTTC
TRBJ2-7 | TRBV6-6 | NA | NA | CASSGVGSYEQYF | TGTGCCAGCAGTGGTGTCGGGAGCTACGAGCAGTACTTC
TRBJ1-1 | TRBV5-4 | NA | NA | CASSLSFLGTMNTEAFF | TGTGCCAGCAGCTTGAGCTTTCTTGGGACGATGAACACTGAAGCTTTCTTT
TRBJ1-5 | TRBV29-1 | TRBD1 | NA | CSVRDREDQPQHF | TGCAGCGTTAGGGACAGGGAGGATCAGCCCCAGCATTTT
TRBJ2-1 | TRBV4-1 | TRBD2 | NA | CASSSPSPRRETAVDGQFF | TGCGCCAGCAGCTCCCCCTCCCCTCGGCGGGAGACAGCCGTCGATGGGCAGTTCTTC
TRBJ1-6 | TRBV10-3 | NA | many | CAIRDNDRAPLHF | TGTGCCATCCGGGACAACGACCGAGCACCCCTCCACTTT
TRBJ1-1 | TRBV6-5 | NA | NA | CASSYMGSEAFF | TGTGCCAGCAGTTACATGGGGTCTGAAGCTTTCTTT
TRBJ1-1 | TRBV5-1 | TRBD1 | NA | CASSVAGTGRSRAEAFF | TGCGCCAGCAGCGTCGCCGGGACAGGGAGGAGTCGCGCTGAAGCTTTCTTT
TRBJ1-5 | TRBV7-2 | NA | NA | CASSRQASGTNQPQHF | TGTGCCAGCAGCCGTCAGGCCTCTGGGACCAATCAGCCCCAGCATTTT
TRBJ2-1 | TRBV7-3 | NA | NA | CASSLNYRGNNEQFF | TGTGCCAGCAGCTTAAATTACCGGGGAAACAATGAGCAGTTCTTC
TRBJ1-1 | TRBV9 | TRBD1 | NA | CASSRTGMNTEAFF | TGTGCCAGCAGCCGGACAGGGATGAACACTGAAGCTTTCTTT
TRBJ1-2 | TRBV7-9 | NA | NA | CASSPARGQYGYTF | TGTGCCAGCAGCCCTGCACGGGGGCAATATGGCTACACCTTC